The 24 T cell receptor beta chains below all came from one sample that was sequenced in a study of blood T cells in healthy people across ages. Primed by a sample-barcoded 5' primer and a J-beta primer mix, a second PCR proceeded for about 6 to 11 cycles. A single record per CDR3 protein comes from TCRdb applying MiXCR to the 5' RACE reads. The data contain about 1.5 million distinct CDR3 sequences, around 40% of them singletons. The sample taken for sequencing was blood. The receptors derive from a woman between 18 and 29 years old in good health.

This clonotype was picked up one time. V usage is TRBV6-6 and J usage is TRBJ1-2, with D hard to call. Germline V gives CDR1 MNHNY, CDR2 SVGAGI (reference sequence). V gave up 11 bases and J gave up 2 bases, with 21 bases separating them. The CDR3 covers 15 residues. CDR3 sequence reads: CAGITLMTSNYGYTF. CDR3 nucleotide sequence: TGTGCCGGCATCACCCTGATGACATCAAACTATGGCTACACCTTC.

This chain joins TRBV4-1 and TRBJ2-7; D call uncertain. The germline V gene encodes CDR1 MGHRA and CDR2 YSYEKL. The CDR3 is 13 residues long. Deletions cut 2 bases from V and 5 bases from J, with 10 bases between. Written as DNA, the CDR3 is TGCGCCAGCAGCCAAATCAAAGACCACGAGCAGTACTTC. Amino acid sequence: CASSQIKDHEQYF.

Concerning this clonotype: Relative to the germline gene, one junction end is altered; a read error may explain this. V usage is TRBV27 and J usage is TRBJ1-5, with 9 bases that match TRBD1. The CDR3 covers 14 residues. CDR1 and CDR2 (germline): MNHEY, SMNVEV (reference sequence). The CDR3 reads CASSPGTGRQPQHF. In nucleotides, the CDR3 is TGTGCCAGCAGCCCAGGGACAGGGCGTCAGCCTCAGCATTTT.

A few counts support this clonotype. This chain links TRBV7-2 with TRBJ1-2; TRBD1 might be the D (5 bases). The CDR3 spans 13 residues. Germline V CDR1 and CDR2: SGHTA, FQGNSA. V lost 5 bases, J lost 2 bases, and 9 bases lay in between. The CDR3 DNA is TGTGCCAGCAGCCAAGGGGTAAACTATGGCTACACCTTC. Translation gives CASSQGVNYGYTF.

This clonotype was observed a few times. CDR3 amino acids: CASSWGALTGGEEAFF. CDR3 sequence (DNA): TGTGCCAGCAGCTGGGGAGCCTTGACGGGCGGTGAGGAAGCTTTCTTT. This chain uses TRBV5-5 with TRBJ1-1; D unresolved. The CDR3 consists of 16 residues. Germline CDR1 SGHKS, CDR2 YYEKEE (reference sequence). V was trimmed by 3 bases and J by 8 bases, leaving 23 bases between them. The full variable domain, with the rest looked up from reference TRBV5-5 and TRBJ1-1, is DAGVTQSPTHLIKTRGQQVTLRCSPISGHKSVSWYQQVLGQGPQFIFQYYEKEERGRGNFPDRFSARQFPNYSSELNVNALLLGDSALYLCASSWGALTGGEEAFFGQGTRLTVV.

The V call is TRBV3-1, the J call TRBJ2-5; 8 bases match TRBD2. This CDR3 has 17 amino acids. Germline-derived CDR1 and CDR2 are LGHDT and YNNKEL (reference sequence). Trimming took 0 bases from V and 5 from J; bases not matched to a gene: 11. CDR3 protein: CASSQDEWTSFPETQYF. CDR3 in DNA: TGTGCCAGCAGCCAAGATGAGTGGACTAGCTTTCCGGAGACCCAGTACTTC.

The CDR3 coding sequence is TGTGCCAGCAGAGCCCCTAGCGGGGGGATAGATACGCAGTATTTT. Protein sequence: CASRAPSGGIDTQYF. The chain has TRBV7-2 and TRBJ2-3; 11 nucleotides match TRBD2. In germline, CDR1 is SGHTA, CDR2 FQGNSA. CDR3 length equals 15 residues. The junction had 7 bases not matched to a gene; V was cut back by 6 bases and J by 5 bases.

The chain employs TRBV7-9 and TRBJ2-2; the D gene is possibly TRBD1 (5 bases). V gave up 2 bases and J gave up 1 base, with 11 bases separating them. Germline V gene data show CDR1 as SEHNR and CDR2 as FQNEAQ (reference sequence). This CDR3 is built from 16 residues. The CDR3 DNA sequence: TGTGCCAGCAGCTTACGTGAGACAGAGAACACCGGGGAGCTGTTTTTT. Protein: CASSLRETENTGELFF.

V is TRBV25-1 and J is TRBJ1-2; 8 bases line up with TRBD1. This CDR3 has 15 residues. The V gene end was trimmed by 3 bases and the J gene end by 8 bases; junction bases not matched to a gene: 11. Germline CDR1 and CDR2: MGHDK and SYGVNS. The CDR3 loop reads CASSEGSGTGWGYTF. The CDR3 DNA reads TGTGCCAGCAGTGAGGGGTCAGGGACAGGCTGGGGCTACACCTTC.

The rearrangement uses TRBV7-2 and TRBJ2-7; the match to TRBD2 covers 7 bases. The DNA end favors TRBJ2-5, so the J call may be wrong. The CDR3 runs to 13 residues. Germline V gene lookup returns CDR1 SGHTA and CDR2 FQGNSA. The CDR3 coding sequence is TGTGCCAGCGCCCTAACGGGAGGCGGGACCCAGTACTTC. Translating it yields CASALTGGGTQYF.

This clonotype was counted only a few times. V gene TRBV12-3 or TRBV12-4 combines with J gene TRBJ2-7, with D possibly TRBD2 on 5 matching bases. The CDR3 has 14 amino acids. Trimming removed 5 bases at V and 6 bases at J, with 17 bases between. CDR3 residues: CASSVGRVSSEQYF. In DNA, the CDR3 is TGTGCCAGCAGTGTAGGGCGGGTCTCTTCCGAGCAGTACTTC.

The rearrangement links TRBV28 to TRBJ2-3, with TRBD2 matching 7 bases. Germline V gives CDR1 MDHEN, CDR2 SYDVKM. CDR3 length equals 17 residues. J was trimmed by 0 bases and V by 5 bases; bases with no gene match: 11. CDR3 nucleotide sequence: TGTGCCAGCAGTCCCACGTTAGGTAGCGGGAGCACAGATACGCAGTATTTT. This codes for CASSPTLGSGSTDTQYF.

This clonotype occurred a few times. V usage is TRBV14 and J usage is TRBJ2-7; no firm D call. Germline V gives CDR1 SGHDN, CDR2 FVKESK. V was cut by 3 bases and J by 4 bases, with 10 bases left in between. The CDR3 covers 13 residues. The DNA of the CDR3 is TGTGCCAGCAGCCAGTACAGATGGTACGAGCAGTACTTC. Translated: CASSQYRWYEQYF.

The CDR3 DNA is TGCAGTGCGCGTTCCAGGGCCTACAATGAGCAGTTCTTC. It is translated as CSARSRAYNEQFF. The rearrangement links TRBV20-1 to TRBJ2-1, with D maybe TRBD1 (5 bases). Germline values: CDR1 DFQATT, CDR2 SNEGSKA (reference sequence). The CDR3 is 13 amino acids. V lost 6 bases to trimming and J lost 2 bases, with 11 bases between them.

This chain connects TRBV9 to TRBJ1-4; 7 nucleotides agree with TRBD1. CDR1 and CDR2 (germline): SGDLS, YYNGEE. With 4 bases clipped from V and 8 bases from J, the junction kept 11 bases outside the gene matches. This CDR3 spans 15 amino acids. The CDR3 coding sequence is TGTGCCAGCAGCCACGGGACAGCCCTAGGGGAAAAACTGTTTTTT. Protein product: CASSHGTALGEKLFF.

The V call is TRBV7-9, the J call TRBJ2-7, with 12 bases lining up with TRBD2. The germline V gene has CDR1 SEHNR and CDR2 FQNEAQ (reference sequence). The CDR3 is 17 residues long. J lost 4 bases, V lost 5 bases, and 12 bases had no gene match. The CDR3 DNA sequence: TGTGCCAGCAGCCGAGAGAGGACTAGCGGGATCGGATACGAGCAGTACTTC. This gives the protein CASSRERTSGIGYEQYF.

This clonotype showed up many times. V and J are TRBV11-2 and TRBJ2-3; the D is unclear. CDR1 and CDR2 (germline): SGHAT, FQNNGV. V shed 4 bases and J shed 4 bases, with 3 bases lying between them. The CDR3 sequence is 11 residues long. CDR3 in amino acids: CASSSSDTQYF. DNA for the CDR3: TGTGCCAGCAGCTCCTCAGATACGCAGTATTTT.

There are a few counts of this clonotype. The V call is TRBV7-2, the J call TRBJ1-2; 9 bases are a match to TRBD1. In germline, CDR1 is SGHTA, CDR2 FQGNSA. V gave up 1 base and J gave up 7 bases; unmatched junction bases: 7. This CDR3 region has 15 residues. The CDR3 loop is CASSLVQGAGCGYTF. In DNA, the CDR3 is TGTGCCAGCAGCTTAGTACAGGGGGCGGGCTGTGGCTACACCTTC.

This chain uses TRBV4-3 with TRBJ2-3, with a possible D match to TRBD1 (5 bases). Germline lookup yields CDR1 LGHNA and CDR2 YSLEER. V was cut by 0 bases and J by 5 bases, with 15 bases left in between. The CDR3 extends over 16 amino acids. CDR3 sequence (DNA): TGCGCCAGCAGCCAAGATTCTCCCAGGGCAATAGATACGCAGTATTTT. Translation gives CASSQDSPRAIDTQYF.

The chain is built from TRBV7-9 and TRBJ2-1; 8 bases map to TRBD2. The V gene's germline CDR1 is SEHNR and CDR2 FQNEAQ (reference sequence). With 0 bases clipped from V and 6 bases from J, the junction kept 1 base outside the gene matches. The CDR3 runs to 14 residues. The CDR3 region is CASSLATSVNEQFF. In DNA form, the CDR3 reads TGTGCCAGCAGCTTAGCGACTAGCGTCAATGAGCAGTTCTTC.

Regarding this clonotype: The junction and the germline gene differ at one end; a read error may be behind it. The genes are TRBV29-1 and TRBJ1-1; D is unclear. The CDR3 sequence is 10 residues long. The germline V gene has CDR1 SQVTM and CDR2 ANQGSEA. CDR3 DNA: TGCAGCGCGGTGAACGCTGAAGCTTTCTTT. Its protein is CSAVNAEAFF.

The chain recombines TRBV5-1 with TRBJ1-6; D possibly corresponds to TRBD1 (6 bases). Trimming cost V 3 bases and J 9 bases, with 16 bases left between them. The CDR3 sequence is 15 residues long. Germline CDR1 SGHRS, CDR2 YFSETQ. This chain's CDR3 is CASSWEQGVSSPLHF. The CDR3 nucleotides are TGCGCCAGCAGCTGGGAACAGGGAGTAAGTTCACCCCTCCACTTT.

This clonotype was detected a few times. The gene calls are TRBV20-1 and TRBJ2-7; D is unclear. Germline V gene data show CDR1 as DFQATT and CDR2 as SNEGSKA (reference sequence). V lost 4 bases and J 0 bases, leaving 7 bases between the germline ends. This CDR3 is 12 amino acids long. CDR3 sequence: CSAKTSSYEQYF. CDR3 nucleotides: TGCAGTGCTAAGACGAGCTCCTACGAGCAGTACTTC.

The chain couples TRBV29-1 to TRBJ2-1; no reliable D call. The CDR3 length is 12 residues. In germline, CDR1 is SQVTM, CDR2 ANQGSEA. V was shortened by 7 bases and J by 10 bases, with 17 bases between the two germline ends. CDR3 residues: CSAVGYSNEQFF. In DNA, the CDR3 is TGCAGCGCCGTGGGATATTCCAACGAGCAGTTCTTC.